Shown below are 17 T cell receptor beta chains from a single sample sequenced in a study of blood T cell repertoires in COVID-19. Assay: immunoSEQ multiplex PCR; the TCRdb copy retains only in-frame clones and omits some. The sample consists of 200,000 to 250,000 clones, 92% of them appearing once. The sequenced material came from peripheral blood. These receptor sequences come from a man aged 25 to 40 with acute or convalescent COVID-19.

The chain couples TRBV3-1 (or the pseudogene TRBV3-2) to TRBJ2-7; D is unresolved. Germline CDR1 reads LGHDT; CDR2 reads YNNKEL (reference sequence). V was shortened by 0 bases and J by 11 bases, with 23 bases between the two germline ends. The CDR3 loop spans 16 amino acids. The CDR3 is CASSQDDASIWLRKYF. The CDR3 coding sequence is TGTGCCAGCAGCCAAGACGATGCCTCGATATGGTTGAGGAAGTACTTC.

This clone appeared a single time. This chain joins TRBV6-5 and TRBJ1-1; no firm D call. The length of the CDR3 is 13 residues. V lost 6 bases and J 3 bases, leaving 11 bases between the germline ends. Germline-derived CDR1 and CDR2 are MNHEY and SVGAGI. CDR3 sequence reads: CASRSKRYTEAFF. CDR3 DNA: TGTGCCAGCAGGTCCAAGAGGTACACTGAAGCTTTCTTT.

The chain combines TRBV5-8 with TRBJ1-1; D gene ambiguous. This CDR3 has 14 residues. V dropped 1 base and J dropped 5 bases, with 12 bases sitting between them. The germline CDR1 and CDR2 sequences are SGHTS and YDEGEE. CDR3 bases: TGTGCCAGCAGCTTGAGGCCGGGAAGGACTGAAGCTTTCTTT. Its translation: CASSLRPGRTEAFF.

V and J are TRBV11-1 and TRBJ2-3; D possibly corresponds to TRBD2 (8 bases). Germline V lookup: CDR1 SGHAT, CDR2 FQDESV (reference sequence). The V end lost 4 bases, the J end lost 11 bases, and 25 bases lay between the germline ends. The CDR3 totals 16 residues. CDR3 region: CASSSTGSGSASGQYF. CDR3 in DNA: TGTGCCAGCAGCTCGACAGGGAGCGGGAGCGCCTCCGGGCAGTATTTT.

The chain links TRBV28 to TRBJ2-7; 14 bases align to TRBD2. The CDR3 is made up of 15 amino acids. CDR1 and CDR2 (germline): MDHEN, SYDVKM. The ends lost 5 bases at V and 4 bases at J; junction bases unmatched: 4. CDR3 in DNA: TGTGCCAGCAGTAAAGGGACTAGCGGGAGTTACGAGCAGTACTTC. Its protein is CASSKGTSGSYEQYF.

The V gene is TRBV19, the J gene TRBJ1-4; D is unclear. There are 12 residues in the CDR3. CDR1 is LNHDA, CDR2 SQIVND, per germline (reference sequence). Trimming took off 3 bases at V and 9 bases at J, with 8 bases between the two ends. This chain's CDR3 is CASSMSEKKLFF. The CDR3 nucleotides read TGTGCCAGTAGTATGAGCGAGAAAAAACTGTTTTTT.

The DNA for the CDR3 is TGCGCCAGCGCATATACGGGGAACAATGAGCAGTTCTTC. Encoded protein: CASAYTGNNEQFF. The chain links TRBV5-1 to TRBJ2-1; a weak D match, TRBD2 (5 bases). This CDR3 comprises 13 residues. The V gene lost 7 bases and the J gene lost 5 bases, with 13 bases spanning the gap. Germline V gene data show CDR1 as SGHRS and CDR2 as YFSETQ.

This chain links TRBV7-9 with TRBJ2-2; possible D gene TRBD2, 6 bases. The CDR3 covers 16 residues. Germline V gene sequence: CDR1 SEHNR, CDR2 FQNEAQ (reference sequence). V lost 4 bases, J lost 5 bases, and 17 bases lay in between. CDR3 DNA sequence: TGTGCCAGCAGCTCGGGAGAAACTAAACGGACCGGGGAGCTGTTTTTT. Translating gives CASSSGETKRTGELFF.

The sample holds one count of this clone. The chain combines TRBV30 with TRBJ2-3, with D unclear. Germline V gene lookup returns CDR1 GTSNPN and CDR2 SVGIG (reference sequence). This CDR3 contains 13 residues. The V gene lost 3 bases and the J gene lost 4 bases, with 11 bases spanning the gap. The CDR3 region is CAWRGSFPDTQYF. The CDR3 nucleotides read TGTGCCTGGAGGGGCAGTTTTCCAGATACGCAGTATTTT.

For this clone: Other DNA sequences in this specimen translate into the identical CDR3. The CDR3: CSVGTGTAGNTIYF. DNA of the CDR3: TGCAGCGTGGGAACCGGGACAGCCGGAAACACCATATATTTT. This rearrangement joins TRBV29-1 to TRBJ1-3; 7 bases fit TRBD1. This CDR3 region has 14 residues. The V gene end was trimmed by 6 bases and the J gene end by 4 bases; junction bases not matched to a gene: 9. Germline V gene sequence: CDR1 SQVTM, CDR2 ANQGSEA.

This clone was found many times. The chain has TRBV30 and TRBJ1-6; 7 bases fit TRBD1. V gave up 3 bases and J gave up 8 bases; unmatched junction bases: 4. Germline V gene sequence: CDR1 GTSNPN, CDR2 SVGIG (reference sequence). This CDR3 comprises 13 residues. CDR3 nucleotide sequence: TGTGCCTGGAGAACAGGGGCGTATTCACCCCTCCACTTT. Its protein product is CAWRTGAYSPLHF.

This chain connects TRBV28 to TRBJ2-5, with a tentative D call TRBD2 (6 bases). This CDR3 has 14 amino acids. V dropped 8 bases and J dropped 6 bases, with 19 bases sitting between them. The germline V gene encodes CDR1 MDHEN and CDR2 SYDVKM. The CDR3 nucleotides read TGTGCCAGCGAAACTAGCACCGTTGGAAAGACCCAGTACTTC. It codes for CASETSTVGKTQYF. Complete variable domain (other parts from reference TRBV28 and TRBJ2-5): DVKVTQSSRYLVKRTGEKVFLECVQDMDHENMFWYRQDPGLGLRLIYFSYDVKMKEKGDIPEGYSVSREKKERFSLILESASTNQTSMYLCASETSTVGKTQYFGPGTRLLVL.

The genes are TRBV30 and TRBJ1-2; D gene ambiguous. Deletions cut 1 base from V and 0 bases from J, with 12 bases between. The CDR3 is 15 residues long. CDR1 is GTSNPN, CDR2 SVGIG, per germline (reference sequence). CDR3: CAWSDLWRANYGYTF. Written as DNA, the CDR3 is TGTGCCTGGAGTGATCTGTGGAGAGCTAACTATGGCTACACCTTC.

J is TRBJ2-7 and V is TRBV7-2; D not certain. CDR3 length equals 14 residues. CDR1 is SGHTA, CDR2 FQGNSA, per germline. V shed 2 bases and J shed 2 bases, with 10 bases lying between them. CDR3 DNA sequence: TGTGCCAGCAGCTTATATGAGCGTACCTACGAGCAGTACTTC. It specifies CASSLYERTYEQYF.

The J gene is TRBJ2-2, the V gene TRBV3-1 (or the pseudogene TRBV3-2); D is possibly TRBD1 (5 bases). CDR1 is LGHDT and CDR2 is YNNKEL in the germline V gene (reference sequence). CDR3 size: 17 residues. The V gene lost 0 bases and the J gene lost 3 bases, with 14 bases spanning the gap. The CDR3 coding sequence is TGTGCCAGCAGCCAAGATCTTATCAGGGCTGACACCGGGGAGCTGTTTTTT. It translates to CASSQDLIRADTGELFF.

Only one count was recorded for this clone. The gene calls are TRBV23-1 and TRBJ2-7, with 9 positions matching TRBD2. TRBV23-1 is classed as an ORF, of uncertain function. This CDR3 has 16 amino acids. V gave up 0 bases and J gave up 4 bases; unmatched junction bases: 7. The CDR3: CASSQSSLAGRYEQYF. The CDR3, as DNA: TGCGCCAGCAGTCAATCGAGCCTAGCGGGACGGTACGAGCAGTACTTC.

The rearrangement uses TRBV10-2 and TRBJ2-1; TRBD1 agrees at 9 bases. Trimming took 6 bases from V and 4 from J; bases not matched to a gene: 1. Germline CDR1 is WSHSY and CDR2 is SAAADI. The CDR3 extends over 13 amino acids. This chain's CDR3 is CASRGTGYNEQFF. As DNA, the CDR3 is TGCGCCAGCAGGGGGACAGGGTACAATGAGCAGTTCTTC.